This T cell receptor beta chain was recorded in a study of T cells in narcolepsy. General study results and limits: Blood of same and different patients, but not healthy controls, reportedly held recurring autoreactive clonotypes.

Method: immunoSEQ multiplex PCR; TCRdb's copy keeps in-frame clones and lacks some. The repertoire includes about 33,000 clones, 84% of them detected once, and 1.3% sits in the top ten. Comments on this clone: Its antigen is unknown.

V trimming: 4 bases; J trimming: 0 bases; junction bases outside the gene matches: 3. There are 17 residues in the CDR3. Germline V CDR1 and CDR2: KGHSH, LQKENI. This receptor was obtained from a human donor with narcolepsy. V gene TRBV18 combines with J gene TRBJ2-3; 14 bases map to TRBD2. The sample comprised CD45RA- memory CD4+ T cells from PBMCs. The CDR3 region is CASSRRLAGGSTDTQYF. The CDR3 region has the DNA TGTGCCAGCTCACGACGACTAGCGGGGGGGAGCACAGATACGCAGTATTTT.